The 17 T cell receptor beta chains below all came from one sample that was sequenced in a study of beta chain features in type 1 diabetes. Their antigens remain unidentified. Whole-study results and caveats: Shortening of TCRB CDR3s, moderate but significant, appeared in all four CD4+ subsets of Type 1 diabetes patients.

The entirety of the isolated RNA underwent reverse transcription, so expressed TCRB transcripts were sequenced. Data came from immunoSEQ multiplex PCR; TCRdb stores just in-frame clones and leaves some out. The sample yields hundreds of thousands of clones, over 11% seen once. The sequenced material came from naive CD4+ T cells from blood. These receptor sequences come from a man younger than 35 with type 1 diabetes.

This clone was found a few times. In nucleotides, the CDR3 is TGCGCCAGCAAACAAACGAACACCGGGGAGCTGTTTTTT. Amino acids: CASKQTNTGELFF. The gene calls are TRBV5-1 and TRBJ2-2; no clear D gene. The germline V gene encodes CDR1 SGHRS and CDR2 YFSETQ. This CDR3 has 13 residues. V shed 6 bases and J shed 0 bases, with 6 bases lying between them.

The chain has TRBV29-1 and TRBJ2-3; 9 bases match TRBD1. This CDR3 has 15 amino acids. Germline-derived CDR1 and CDR2 are SQVTM and ANQGSEA. The V and J ends lost 2 bases and 2 bases, in that order; junction bases with no gene match: 5. The CDR3 nucleotides are TGCAGCGTTGAAAAACAGGGGGCACCCACAGATACGCAGTATTTT. It is translated as CSVEKQGAPTDTQYF.

CDR3 in amino acids: CASRDPAGLSYNEQFF. CDR3 nucleotides: TGTGCCAGCAGGGATCCAGCAGGTTTGTCCTACAATGAGCAGTTCTTC. The chain is built from TRBV28 and TRBJ2-1; D is ambiguous. Germline assignment: CDR1 MDHEN and CDR2 SYDVKM. V dropped 6 bases and J dropped 1 base, with 16 bases sitting between them. The CDR3 length is 16 residues.

This clone has a handful of counts. V is TRBV4-1 and J is TRBJ2-2, with unresolved D. With 3 bases removed from V and 3 bases from J, the gap between germline ends came to 11 bases. This CDR3 spans 15 amino acids. Germline CDR1 and CDR2: MGHRA and YSYEKL. DNA of the CDR3: TGCGCCAGCAGCCATAATGAGCGCTACACCGGGGAGCTGTTTTTT. Its translation: CASSHNERYTGELFF.

This clone was counted between two and nine times. This CDR3 is CASSLFRSSSYEQYF. The CDR3 DNA reads TGTGCCAGCAGCTTATTTCGAAGTAGCTCCTACGAGCAGTACTTC. This chain joins TRBV7-2 and TRBJ2-7; D is unclear. Per germline, CDR1 SGHTA and CDR2 FQGNSA. V was shortened by 2 bases and J by 0 bases, with 11 bases between the two germline ends. The CDR3 sequence is 15 residues long.

The chain employs TRBV2 and TRBJ2-3; a weak D match, TRBD1 (5 bases). The CDR3 runs 11 residues. V lost 6 bases and J lost 8, with 9 bases in between. CDR1 SNHLY and CDR2 FYNNEI come from the germline V gene. CDR3 in amino acids: CASRTDRTQYF. The CDR3 coding sequence is TGTGCCAGCAGGACAGATCGTACGCAGTATTTT.

This clone was seen more than once but under ten times. The rearrangement links TRBV5-1 to TRBJ2-7; tentative D call: TRBD2 (6 bases). Germline assignment: CDR1 SGHRS and CDR2 YFSETQ. V dropped 2 bases and J dropped 1 base, with 10 bases sitting between them. The CDR3 is made up of 14 amino acids. The CDR3 here is CASSFSGLSYEQYF. As DNA, the CDR3 is TGCGCCAGCAGCTTTTCCGGACTATCCTACGAGCAGTACTTC.

This clone occurred a few times. The chain employs TRBV7-6 and TRBJ2-1, with 9 bases aligning to TRBD2. With 0 bases clipped from V and 7 bases from J, the junction kept 1 base outside the gene matches. The CDR3 is made up of 14 amino acids. Germline V gene data show CDR1 as SGHVS and CDR2 as FNYEAQ. The CDR3 DNA sequence: TGTGCCAGCAGCTTAGCTAGCGGGAGTAATGAGCAGTTCTTC. It is translated as CASSLASGSNEQFF.

This clone was picked up a small number of times. The DNA for the CDR3 is TGTGCCAGCAGCTTTGGCGGGATGAACACTGAAGCTTTCTTT. Translation gives CASSFGGMNTEAFF. The chain recombines TRBV7-2 with TRBJ1-1; D is unclear. Germline V gene data show CDR1 as SGHTA and CDR2 as FQGNSA. There are 14 residues in the CDR3. V was shortened by 3 bases and J by 0 bases, with 8 bases between the two germline ends.

This clone has a handful of counts. This chain uses TRBV29-1 with TRBJ2-3, with D perhaps assigned TRBD1 or TRBD2 (5 bases each). V lost 7 bases, J lost 0 bases, and 14 bases lay in between. Germline CDR1 reads SQVTM; CDR2 reads ANQGSEA. The CDR3 totals 14 residues. This chain's CDR3 is CSATGQGSTDTQYF. CDR3 nucleotides: TGCAGCGCCACGGGGCAGGGTAGCACAGATACGCAGTATTTT.

This clone was detected a few times. The V and J genes are TRBV10-3 and TRBJ2-7, with unresolved D. Trimming took off 10 bases at V and 4 bases at J, with 23 bases between the two ends. The CDR3 is 15 residues long. Germline lookup yields CDR1 ENHRY and CDR2 SYGVKD. The DNA of the CDR3 is TGTGCCACTGGGCCAGTGGCAGGACCGAGATACGAGCAGTACTTC. Translating it yields CATGPVAGPRYEQYF.

This chain uses TRBV11-2 with TRBJ2-5; no reliable D call. The CDR3 sequence is 13 residues long. V gave up 3 bases and J gave up 0 bases, with 5 bases separating them. The germline CDR1 and CDR2 sequences are SGHAT and FQNNGV. CDR3 in amino acids: CASSLSYQETQYF. CDR3 bases: TGTGCCAGCAGCTTGTCATACCAAGAGACCCAGTACTTC.

The chain couples TRBV5-1 to TRBJ1-2; the match to TRBD1 covers 8 bases. Looked up from germline, CDR1 is SGHRS and CDR2 is YFSETQ. This CDR3 has 14 amino acids. J was trimmed by 0 bases and V by 6 bases; bases with no gene match: 4. The CDR3 nucleotides are TGCGCCAGCACTGAACAGGGGGCTAACTATGGCTACACCTTC. Translation gives CASTEQGANYGYTF.

This clone was observed a few times. The chain couples TRBV10-3 to TRBJ2-3, with 9 nucleotides matching TRBD2. The ends lost 4 bases at V and 5 bases at J; junction bases unmatched: 10. The germline CDR1 and CDR2 sequences are ENHRY and SYGVKD. The CDR3 totals 16 residues. CDR3 DNA sequence: TGTGCCATCAGTGGTCTAGCGGGGTTCGCTGGAGATACGCAGTATTTT. Translation: CAISGLAGFAGDTQYF.

This chain uses TRBV27 with TRBJ1-5, with D possibly matching TRBD1 (6 bases). This CDR3 is 15 amino acids long. Germline CDR1 is MNHEY and CDR2 is SMNVEV (reference sequence). Trimming took off 6 bases at V and 3 bases at J, with 15 bases between the two ends. CDR3 in DNA: TGTGCCAGCAGCCAGGGGAGGGGCGCCAATCAGCCCCAGCATTTT. This gives the protein CASSQGRGANQPQHF.

The CDR3 DNA sequence: TGTGCCAGCAGCTTAGAGGCCAGCAACCCCTACGAGCAGTACTTC. The encoded protein is CASSLEASNPYEQYF. The V call is TRBV7-2, the J call TRBJ2-7; D is uncertain. Looked up from germline, CDR1 is SGHTA and CDR2 is FQGNSA. The CDR3 is 15 amino acids. Deletions cut 1 base from V and 2 bases from J, with 12 bases between.

Only a few counts were recorded for this clone. This rearrangement joins TRBV9 to TRBJ2-1; 8 positions match TRBD1. The CDR3 is 14 residues long. Germline CDR1 is SGDLS and CDR2 is YYNGEE. J was trimmed by 8 bases and V by 0 bases; bases with no gene match: 4. This CDR3 is CASSVEAGGDEQFF. The CDR3, as DNA: TGTGCCAGCAGCGTAGAGGCAGGGGGCGATGAGCAGTTCTTC.